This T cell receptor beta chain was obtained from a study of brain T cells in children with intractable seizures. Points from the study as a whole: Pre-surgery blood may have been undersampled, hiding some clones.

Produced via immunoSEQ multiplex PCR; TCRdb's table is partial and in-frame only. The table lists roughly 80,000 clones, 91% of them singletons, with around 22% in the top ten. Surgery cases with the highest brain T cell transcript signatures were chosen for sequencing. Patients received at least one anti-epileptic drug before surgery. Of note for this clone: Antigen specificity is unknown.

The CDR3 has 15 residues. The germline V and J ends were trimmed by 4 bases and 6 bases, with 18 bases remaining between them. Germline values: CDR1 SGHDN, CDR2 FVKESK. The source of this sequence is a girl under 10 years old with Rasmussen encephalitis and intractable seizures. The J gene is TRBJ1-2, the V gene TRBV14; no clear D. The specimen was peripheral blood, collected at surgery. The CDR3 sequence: CASSLFLTGSDGYTF. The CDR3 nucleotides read TGTGCCAGCAGCCTCTTTCTCACGGGATCGGATGGCTACACCTTC. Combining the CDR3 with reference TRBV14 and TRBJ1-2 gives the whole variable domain EAGVTQFPSHSVIEKGQTVTLRCDPISGHDNLYWYRRVMGKEIKFLLHFVKESKQDESGMPNNRFLAERTGGTYSTLKVQPAELEDSGVYFCASSLFLTGSDGYTFGSGTRLTVV.